This section outlines one TCR beta chain sequence together with its context. Its antigen is not known. Researchers ran the PCR with 60 Vbeta and 13 Jbeta primers. Produced via immunoSEQ multiplex PCR; TCRdb's table is partial and in-frame only. This sample has around 170,000 clones; 81% occur once, and the top ten carry 1.3%. The sample originates from a study of cytomegalovirus exposure and HLA in healthy donors. Study background: For the approximately 400 genotyped donors, approximately 83% fell within the Caucasian-associated ancestry cluster.

Study-wide points: TCR beta V- and J-gene trimming, according to a later analysis, was linked to a missense DCLRE1C variant. Productive rates of about 87% or about 30% were seen for most TCR beta V segments in an earlier analysis.

The CDR3 has 13 residues. The germline CDR1 and CDR2 sequences are GTSNPN and SVGIG (reference sequence). V dropped 5 bases and J dropped 0; count of bases not matched to a gene: 3. The rearrangement joins TRBV30 to TRBJ2-7; 8 bases are a match to TRBD1. The specimen sequenced was PBMCs. The clonotype originates from a man in his fifties in good health and CMV-seropositive. Here the CDR3 reads CAWWDRSSYEQYF. CDR3 bases: TGTGCCTGGTGGGACAGGAGCTCCTACGAGCAGTACTTC.